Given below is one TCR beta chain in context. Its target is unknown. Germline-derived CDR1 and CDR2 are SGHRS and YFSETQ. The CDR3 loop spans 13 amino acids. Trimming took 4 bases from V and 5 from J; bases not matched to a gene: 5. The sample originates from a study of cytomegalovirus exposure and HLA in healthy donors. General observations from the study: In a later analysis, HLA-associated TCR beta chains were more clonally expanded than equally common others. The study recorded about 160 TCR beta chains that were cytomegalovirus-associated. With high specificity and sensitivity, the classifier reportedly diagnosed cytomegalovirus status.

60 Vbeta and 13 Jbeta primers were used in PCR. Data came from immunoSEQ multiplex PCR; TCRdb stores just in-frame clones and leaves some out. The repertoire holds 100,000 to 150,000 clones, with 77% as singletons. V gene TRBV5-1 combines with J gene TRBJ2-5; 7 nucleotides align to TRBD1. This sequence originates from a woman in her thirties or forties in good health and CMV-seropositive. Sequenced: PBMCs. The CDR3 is CASSLDRPETQYF. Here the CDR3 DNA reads TGCGCCAGCAGCCTGGACAGGCCGGAGACCCAGTACTTC. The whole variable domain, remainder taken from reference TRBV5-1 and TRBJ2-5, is KAGVTQTPRYLIKTRGQQVTLSCSPISGHRSVSWYQQTPGQGLQFLFEYFSETQRNKGNFPGRFSGRQFSNSRSEMNVSTLELGDSALYLCASSLDRPETQYFGPGTRLLVL.